This T cell receptor beta chain appears in the sequencing data of a study of CD8 T cells in Susac syndrome. Study-level background: Susac syndrome patients were untreated, on corticosteroids with some adding intravenous immunoglobulin, or on intravenous immunoglobulin only. Study-wide results and limits: No clonal expansion appeared among CD4+ T cells in Susac patients. Only a relatively small number of individuals were included in the TCR sequencing and HLA analysis.

CDR3 length: 16 residues. With 3 bases clipped from V and 5 bases from J, the junction kept 9 bases outside the gene matches. Germline CDR1 DFQATT, CDR2 SNEGSKA (reference sequence). Note on this clonotype: Its antigen is undetermined.

Reverse transcription of roughly 0.5 to 1 ug RNA used random hexamers. The TCR beta CDR3 was amplified by immunoSEQ multiplex PCR across 54 Vbeta, 13 Jbeta. From the immunoSEQ multiplex PCR reads, TCRdb called clonotypes with MiXCR, one entry per CDR3 protein. The sample records 150,000 to 200,000 distinct CDR3 sequences, approximately 94% being singletons. This chain links TRBV20-1 with TRBJ2-2; 10 bases match TRBD2. What was sequenced was CD4+ T cells from PBMCs. The receptor comes from a human donor with Susac syndrome. This CDR3 reads CSASLSGRRWTGELFF. In DNA, the CDR3 is TGCAGTGCTAGCCTTAGCGGGAGGAGATGGACCGGGGAGCTGTTTTTT.